The 5 T cell receptor beta chains given below trace back to one sample, sequenced in a study of blood T cells in healthy people across ages. Next came a second PCR, run for about 7 to 12 cycles, which used a sample-barcoded 5' primer along with a J-beta primer mix. Each CDR3 protein gets one entry after TCRdb re-called the 5' RACE reads with MiXCR. The sample contains approximately 600,000 distinct CDR3 sequences, under 70% of which appear only once. Sequencing used blood. The source is a man aged 60 to 75 in good health.

The V call is TRBV20-1, the J call TRBJ2-7; D may be TRBD1 (6 bases). V gave up 4 bases and J gave up 3 bases, with 10 bases separating them. The CDR3 runs to 12 residues. Germline CDR1 and CDR2: DFQATT and SNEGSKA (reference sequence). CDR3 region: CSAKGHSYEQYF. Written as DNA, the CDR3 is TGCAGTGCTAAGGGACACAGCTACGAGCAGTACTTC.

The J gene is TRBJ1-2, the V gene TRBV5-1, with 7 bases matching TRBD1. The CDR3 length is 13 residues. Germline CDR1 reads SGHRS; CDR2 reads YFSETQ. The V gene end was trimmed by 1 base and the J gene end by 8 bases; junction bases not matched to a gene: 5. CDR3 nucleotides: TGCGCCAGCAGCTTGACAGGGGAGAGGGGCTACACCTTC. Translating it yields CASSLTGERGYTF.

The CDR3 DNA is TGCAGTGCTAGGCCCGGGGGCGATGAAAAACTGTTTTTT. Protein: CSARPGGDEKLFF. J is TRBJ1-4 and V is TRBV20-1, with a possible D match to TRBD1 (6 bases). This CDR3 spans 13 amino acids. Trimming shortened V by 3 bases and J by 6 bases, and 11 bases separated the two germline ends. Germline V lookup: CDR1 DFQATT, CDR2 SNEGSKA (reference sequence).

The rearrangement joins TRBV20-1 to TRBJ1-1, with a tentative D call TRBD1 (6 bases). The CDR3 sequence is 13 residues long. Trimming removed 6 bases from V and 4 bases from J, with 15 bases in between. Germline assignment: CDR1 DFQATT and CDR2 SNEGSKA (reference sequence). The chain's CDR3 is CSAIQGVGTEAFF. CDR3 DNA sequence: TGCAGTGCAATACAGGGAGTCGGCACTGAAGCTTTCTTT.

The CDR3 DNA reads as TGTGCCAGCTCACCAGGGCTAGCGGCGCAGTATTTT. Translation: CASSPGLAAQYF. The chain joins TRBV18 to TRBJ2-3, with 7 bases that match TRBD2. Germline-derived CDR1 and CDR2 are KGHSH and LQKENI. The CDR3 has 12 amino acids. The V gene end was trimmed by 2 bases and the J gene end by 10 bases; junction bases not matched to a gene: 3.